This T cell receptor (beta chain) was recovered during a study of cytomegalovirus exposure and HLA in healthy donors. Findings and caveats of the study: An analysis that was carried out later associated 17,000 or so TCR beta sequences with HLA alleles at 0.05 false discovery rate. The likely explanation for a cluster of highly shared sequence variants was sequencing artifact. Researchers catalogued under 200 TCR beta chains as cytomegalovirus-associated. Available immune exposure information was restricted to CMV serostatus only.

Both 60 Vbeta primers and 13 Jbeta primers went into the PCR. Libraries were prepared by immunoSEQ multiplex PCR; TCRdb keeps only in-frame clonotypes and omits some of them. The sample contains 150,000 to 200,000 clones, approximately 80% of which appear only once. Comment on this clone: Its antigen is not identified.

The V segment lost 3 bases and the J segment 5 bases; nucleotides outside the gene matches: 2. Germline assignment: CDR1 SGHAT and CDR2 FQDESV (reference sequence). The CDR3 runs to 13 residues. The chain recombines TRBV11-1 with TRBJ2-5, with 8 bases that match TRBD1. The sequencing sample was made of PBMCs. The receptor comes from a man aged 18 to 29 in good health and CMV-seropositive. The CDR3 loop is CASSFPGGETQYF. The CDR3 DNA is TGTGCCAGCAGCTTCCCAGGGGGCGAGACCCAGTACTTC.